This T cell receptor beta chain came from a study of shared clonotypes between healthy human individuals. Findings and caveats of the study: Clonotypes shared by all four sorted-subset donors had higher generation probabilities than non-shared clonotypes.

Of note for this clone: Its matching antigen is unknown.

Clones were sequenced by immunoSEQ multiplex PCR, and TCRdb holds only the in-frame ones, with some missing. The repertoire consists of around 700,000 clones, with 55% to 85% occurring once and the leading ten covering around 2%. The healthy adult donors were HIV-negative and reported no recent acute infections or vaccinations. CD45RA+ naive and CD45RA-negative memory subsets were separated from CD4+ cells. This CDR3 spans 13 amino acids. Trimming shortened V by 5 bases and J by 5 bases, and 10 bases separated the two germline ends. Germline V lookup: CDR1 MDHEN, CDR2 SYDVKM. Source material: memory CD4+ T cells sorted from blood. Subset meaning: CD45RA-negative fraction. The TCR originated in a woman aged 25 to 45 in good health. This sequence joins TRBV28 and TRBJ2-1; weak D call: TRBD2 (6 bases). The CDR3 DNA reads as TGTGCCAGCAGTCCTGGACTAAACAATGAGCAGTTCTTC. It specifies CASSPGLNNEQFF.